The 2 T cell receptor beta chains below come from one sample, sequenced in a study of blood T cell repertoires in COVID-19. The table came from immunoSEQ multiplex PCR; TCRdb's copy has only in-frame clones and leaves some out. The sample lists about 280,000 clones; 85% to 90% were seen once. Input material: PBMCs or T cells enriched from blood (not recorded which). Every receptor here comes from a woman in her twenties or thirties with acute COVID-19.

The chain carries TRBV13 and TRBJ2-6, with TRBD2 matching 12 bases. The CDR3 runs to 18 residues. V trimming: 2 bases; J trimming: 3 bases; junction bases outside the gene matches: 5. The germline V gene encodes CDR1 PRHDT and CDR2 FYEKMQ (reference sequence). The CDR3 protein is CASSLRLAGVSGANVLTF. The DNA of the CDR3 is TGTGCCAGCAGCTTAAGACTAGCGGGAGTTAGTGGGGCCAACGTCCTGACTTTC.

The chain has TRBV7-2 and TRBJ1-1, with 7 bases identical to TRBD1. This CDR3 is built from 15 residues. The V gene end was trimmed by 5 bases and the J gene end by 4 bases; junction bases not matched to a gene: 10. CDR1 is SGHTA and CDR2 is FQGNSA in the germline V gene. The CDR3 nucleotides read TGTGCCAGCAGCCAAGACAGGGTGGTAAGCACTGAAGCTTTCTTT. Protein: CASSQDRVVSTEAFF.